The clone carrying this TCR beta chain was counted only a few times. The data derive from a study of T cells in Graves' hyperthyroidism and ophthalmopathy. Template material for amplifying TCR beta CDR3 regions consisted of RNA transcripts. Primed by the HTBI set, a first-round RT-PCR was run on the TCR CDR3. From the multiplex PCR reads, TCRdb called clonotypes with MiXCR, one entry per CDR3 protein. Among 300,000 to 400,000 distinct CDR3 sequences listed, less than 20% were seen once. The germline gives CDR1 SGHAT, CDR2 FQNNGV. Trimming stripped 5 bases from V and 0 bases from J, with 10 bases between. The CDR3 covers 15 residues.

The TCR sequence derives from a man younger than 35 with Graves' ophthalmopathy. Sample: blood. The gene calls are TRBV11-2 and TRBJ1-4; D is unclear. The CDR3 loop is CASSLDGATNEKLFF. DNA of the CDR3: TGTGCCAGCAGCCTCGACGGTGCAACTAATGAAAAACTGTTTTTT.